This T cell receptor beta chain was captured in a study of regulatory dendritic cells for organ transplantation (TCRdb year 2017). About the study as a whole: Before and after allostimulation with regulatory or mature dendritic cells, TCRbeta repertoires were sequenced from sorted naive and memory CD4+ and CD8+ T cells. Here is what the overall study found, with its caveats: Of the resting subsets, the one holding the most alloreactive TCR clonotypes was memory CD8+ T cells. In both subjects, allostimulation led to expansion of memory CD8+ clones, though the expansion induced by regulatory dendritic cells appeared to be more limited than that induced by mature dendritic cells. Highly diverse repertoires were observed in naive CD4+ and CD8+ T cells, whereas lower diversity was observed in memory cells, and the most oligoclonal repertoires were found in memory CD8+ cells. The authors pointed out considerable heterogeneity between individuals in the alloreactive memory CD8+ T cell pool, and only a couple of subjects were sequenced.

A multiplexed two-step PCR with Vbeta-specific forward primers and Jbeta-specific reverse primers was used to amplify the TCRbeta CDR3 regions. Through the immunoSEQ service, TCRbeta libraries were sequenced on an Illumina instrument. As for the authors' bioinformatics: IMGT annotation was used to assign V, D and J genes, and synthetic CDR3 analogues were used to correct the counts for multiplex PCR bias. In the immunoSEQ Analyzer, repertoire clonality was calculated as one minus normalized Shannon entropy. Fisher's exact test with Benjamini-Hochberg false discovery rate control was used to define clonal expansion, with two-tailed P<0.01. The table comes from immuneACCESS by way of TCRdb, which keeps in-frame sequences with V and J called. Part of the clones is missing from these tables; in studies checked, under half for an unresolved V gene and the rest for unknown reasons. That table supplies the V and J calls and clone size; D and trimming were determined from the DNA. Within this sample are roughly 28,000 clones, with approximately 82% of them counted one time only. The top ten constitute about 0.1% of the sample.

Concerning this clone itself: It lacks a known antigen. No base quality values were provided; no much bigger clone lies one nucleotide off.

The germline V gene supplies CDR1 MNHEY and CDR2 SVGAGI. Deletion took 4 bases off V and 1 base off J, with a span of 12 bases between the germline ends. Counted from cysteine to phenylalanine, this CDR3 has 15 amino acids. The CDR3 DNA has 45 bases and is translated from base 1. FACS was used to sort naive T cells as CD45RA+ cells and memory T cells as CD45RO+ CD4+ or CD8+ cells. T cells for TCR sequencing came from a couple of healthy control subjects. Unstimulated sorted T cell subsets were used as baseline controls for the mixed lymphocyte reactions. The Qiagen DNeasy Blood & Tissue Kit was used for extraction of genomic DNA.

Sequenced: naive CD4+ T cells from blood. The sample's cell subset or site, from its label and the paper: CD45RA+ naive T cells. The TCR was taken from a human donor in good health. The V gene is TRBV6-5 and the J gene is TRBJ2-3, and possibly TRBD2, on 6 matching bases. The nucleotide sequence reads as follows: TGTGCCAGCAGTTCCCTAGGCGGGGGCACAGATACGCAGTATTTT. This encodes CASSSLGGGTDTQYF.